This entry lists 20 T cell receptor beta chains sequenced from one sample in a study of blood T cells in healthy people across ages. A second PCR, run for roughly 7 to 12 cycles, used a sample-barcoded 5' primer plus a J-beta primer mix. TCRdb analysed the 5' RACE reads with MiXCR anew, one entry per CDR3 protein. The sample includes around 800,000 distinct CDR3 sequences, approximately 67% of them seen just once. The material sequenced was blood. The receptors were gathered from a man aged 25-45 years in good health.

As DNA, the CDR3 is TGCGCCAGCAGCTTGCGTCAGGGAACTGAGCAGTTCTTC. Its protein is CASSLRQGTEQFF. The chain carries TRBV5-1 and TRBJ2-1; TRBD1 might be the D (5 bases). Deletions cut 1 base from V and 9 bases from J, with 11 bases between. Germline V gene data show CDR1 as SGHRS and CDR2 as YFSETQ. This CDR3 has 13 amino acids. Together with reference TRBV5-1 and TRBJ2-1, the CDR3 gives the full variable domain: KAGVTQTPRYLIKTRGQQVTLSCSPISGHRSVSWYQQTPGQGLQFLFEYFSETQRNKGNFPGRFSGRQFSNSRSEMNVSTLELGDSALYLCASSLRQGTEQFFGPGTRLTVL.

This clonotype was found a few times. The V and J genes are TRBV4-2 and TRBJ2-2, with 7 positions matching TRBD1. The CDR3 runs to 15 residues. Losses at the gene ends were 6 bases for V and 0 bases for J; bases not matched to a gene: 4. Germline CDR1 is LGHNA and CDR2 is YNFKEQ. The CDR3 here is CASSRGQTNTGELFF. CDR3 coding DNA: TGTGCCAGCAGTCGGGGACAGACGAACACCGGGGAGCTGTTTTTT.

This clonotype has only a few counts. V usage is TRBV4-3 and J usage is TRBJ1-1; D gene uncertain. Per the germline V gene, CDR1 is LGHNA and CDR2 is YSLEER. V was clipped by 0 bases and J by 9 bases, with 11 bases between them. This CDR3 is 13 amino acids long. The CDR3 DNA reads as TGCGCCAGCAGCCAAGAGGAGACGGGGAAAGCTTTCTTT. It yields the protein CASSQEETGKAFF.

The J gene is TRBJ2-7, the V gene TRBV7-2, with 8 nucleotides matching TRBD1. V lost 6 bases and J lost 1; bases outside the gene matches: 8. Germline V gene lookup returns CDR1 SGHTA and CDR2 FQGNSA. This CDR3 spans 15 amino acids. Written as DNA, the CDR3 is TGTGCCAGCAGTTTATTACAGGGGGTTTCCTACGAGCAGTACTTC. It translates to CASSLLQGVSYEQYF.

V and J are TRBV7-6 and TRBJ2-1; D is unclear. The CDR3 has 15 amino acids. Trimming took off 0 bases at V and 10 bases at J, with 16 bases between the two ends. CDR1 and CDR2 (germline): SGHVS, FNYEAQ. This CDR3 is CASSLAAYSSYEQFF. The CDR3 DNA reads TGTGCCAGCAGCTTAGCGGCCTATAGCTCCTACGAGCAGTTCTTC.

This clonotype was seen once. The chain is built from TRBV3-1 and TRBJ2-1; TRBD2 agrees at 10 bases. The J segment lost 4 bases and the V segment lost 4 bases, leaving 10 bases of the junction unmatched. There are 17 residues in the CDR3. Germline CDR1 and CDR2: LGHDT and YNNKEL (reference sequence). The CDR3 reads CASSPTASGGLYNEQFF. In nucleotides, the CDR3 is TGTGCCAGCAGCCCGACGGCTAGCGGGGGCTTATACAATGAGCAGTTCTTC.

The chain combines TRBV28 with TRBJ2-3; the D gene is possibly TRBD2 (6 bases). The CDR3 runs 14 residues. With 3 bases removed from V and 5 bases from J, the gap between germline ends came to 12 bases. Germline assignment: CDR1 MDHEN and CDR2 SYDVKM. For the CDR3, the DNA is TGTGCCAGCAGTTTCCGGGACTCGGAAGATACGCAGTATTTT. It encodes CASSFRDSEDTQYF.

Details on this clonotype: The junction does not match germline at one end; this may be a read error. The rearrangement links TRBV29-1 to TRBJ2-7, with D hard to call. Germline V CDR1 and CDR2: SQVTM, ANQGSEA. This CDR3 contains 13 residues. This CDR3 reads CSATKTGSDEQYF. As DNA, the CDR3 is TGCAGCGCAACGAAGACGGGCTCCGACGAGCAGTACTTC.

The table lists this clonotype with a few counts. The rearrangement uses TRBV7-9 and TRBJ1-1, with TRBD1 matching over 9 bases. Germline lookup yields CDR1 SEHNR and CDR2 FQNEAQ (reference sequence). The CDR3 runs 12 residues. Trimming removed 7 bases from V and 10 bases from J; junction bases left unmatched: 7. The CDR3 loop reads CASTKGTGRAFF. The DNA of the CDR3 is TGTGCCAGCACCAAAGGGACAGGGAGAGCTTTCTTT.

This clonotype appeared a few times. This chain joins TRBV9 and TRBJ1-6, with D perhaps TRBD1 (6 bases). Germline lookup yields CDR1 SGDLS and CDR2 YYNGEE. The CDR3 is made up of 13 amino acids. V was trimmed by 0 bases and J by 9 bases, leaving 7 bases between them. The DNA of the CDR3 is TGTGCCAGCAGCGTAGAAGGGGGTTCACCCCTCCACTTT. It yields the protein CASSVEGGSPLHF.

The chain carries TRBV9 and TRBJ2-5; 7 bases match TRBD1. V shed 10 bases, J shed 2 bases, and the junction held 11 bases outside the gene matches. Per the germline V gene, CDR1 is SGDLS and CDR2 is YYNGEE. This CDR3 has 14 residues. Here the CDR3 DNA reads TGTGCCTGCCTACTTCCGACAGGGCAAGAGACCCAGTACTTC. It specifies CACLLPTGQETQYF.

This clonotype showed up just a few times. The chain uses TRBV20-1 and TRBJ1-4; TRBD1 aligns across 7 bases. The CDR3 consists of 14 residues. Trimming took 4 bases from V and 3 from J; bases not matched to a gene: 5. Germline CDR1 and CDR2: DFQATT and SNEGSKA (reference sequence). CDR3 amino acids: CSAKTGYPNEKLFF. The CDR3 DNA is TGCAGTGCTAAGACAGGGTACCCTAATGAAAAACTGTTTTTT.

This clonotype was counted a few times. This sequence joins TRBV4-3 and TRBJ2-3; 13 nucleotides agree with TRBD2. V was clipped by 1 base and J by 2 bases; unmatched bases: 3. This CDR3 region has 17 residues. Germline CDR1 and CDR2: LGHNA and YSLEER. In DNA form, the CDR3 reads TGCGCCAGCAGCCAAGTTACTAGCGGGGGGGTCACAGATACGCAGTATTTT. Protein product: CASSQVTSGGVTDTQYF.

The chain carries TRBV29-1 and TRBJ1-2; tentative D call: TRBD1 (5 bases). Germline CDR1 reads SQVTM; CDR2 reads ANQGSEA. The CDR3 is 14 residues long. Trimming took 4 bases from V and 3 from J, leaving 15 bases between them. The CDR3 sequence is CSVVDTRGDYGYTF. The CDR3 DNA sequence: TGCAGCGTTGTGGACACCCGAGGGGACTATGGCTACACCTTC.

This clonotype was picked up a small number of times. The chain is built from TRBV7-2 and TRBJ2-5; D may be TRBD1 (6 bases). The J call may be in error: the DNA end matches TRBJ2-7 better. CDR1 and CDR2 (germline): SGHTA, FQGNSA. The CDR3 length is 13 residues. The CDR3 spells CASSLRGIDEQYF. DNA of the CDR3: TGTGCCAGCAGCTTAAGGGGGATTGACGAGCAGTACTTC.

V usage is TRBV4-2 and J usage is TRBJ2-1; 7 bases are a match to TRBD1. Unmatched junction bases numbered 11, after V lost 5 bases and J lost 10 bases. Germline V gives CDR1 LGHNA, CDR2 YNFKEQ. The length of the CDR3 is 14 residues. For the CDR3, the DNA is TGTGCCAGCAGCTACACATCAGGGGGTGAAGAGCAGTTCTTC. Protein: CASSYTSGGEEQFF.

This clonotype was recorded only once. The chain recombines TRBV2 with TRBJ1-1; D remains ambiguous. Germline V CDR1 and CDR2: SNHLY, FYNNEI. This CDR3 comprises 13 residues. V was clipped by 1 base and J by 6 bases, with 9 bases between them. The CDR3 nucleotides are TGTGCCAGCAGTGAAGAGCGTGACTCTGAAGCTTTCTTT. Its protein product is CASSEERDSEAFF.

This rearrangement joins TRBV7-2 to TRBJ2-4; D is unresolved. The V end lost 2 bases, the J end lost 8 bases, and 19 bases lay between the germline ends. The CDR3 is 16 amino acids. Germline V gene lookup returns CDR1 SGHTA and CDR2 FQGNSA. CDR3 sequence reads: CASSLPGQNRYHIQYF. The CDR3 DNA sequence: TGTGCCAGCAGCTTACCCGGCCAGAACCGCTATCACATTCAGTACTTC.

This rearrangement joins TRBV7-2 to TRBJ2-1, with 10 bases fitting TRBD1. CDR1 is SGHTA, CDR2 FQGNSA, per germline. After removal of 5 bases from V and 8 bases from J, the junction contained 12 bases not matched to a gene. The CDR3 has 16 amino acids. The CDR3 spells CASSLRSGDRGHEQFF. DNA for the CDR3: TGTGCCAGCAGCCTTAGATCCGGGGACAGGGGCCATGAGCAGTTCTTC.

This sequence joins TRBV12-3 or TRBV12-4 and TRBJ2-3, with D uncertain. The CDR3 extends over 12 amino acids. Trimming pared 8 bases from V and 3 bases from J, leaving 9 bases between. CDR3 nucleotide sequence: TGTGCCAGCGTTTTCAGTACAGATACGCAGTATTTT. Its translation is CASVFSTDTQYF.